These 30 T cell receptor beta chains came from one sample sequenced in a study of molecular identifiers for immune sequencing clone quantification. TCRdb itself ran the PCR reads through MiXCR, one entry per CDR3 protein. The table includes about 640,000 distinct CDR3 sequences, just under 20% detected once. Sequenced: naive CD8+ T cells from blood, with Jurkat cell RNA spiked in. Subset indicated: FACS-sorted CD8+CD4-CCR7+CD45RA+ naive T cells. The receptors shown here come from a human donor in good health. Some libraries in this study had Jurkat cell RNA spiked in.

This clonotype was recorded many times. The rearrangement joins TRBV6-5 to TRBJ1-1; D is unclear. The CDR3 covers 12 residues. The germline V gene encodes CDR1 MNHEY and CDR2 SVGAGI. V lost 6 bases and J 3 bases, leaving 8 bases between the germline ends. This CDR3 is CASSPGDTEAFF. CDR3 in DNA: TGTGCCAGCAGCCCCGGGGACACTGAAGCTTTCTTT.

This clonotype was observed many times. The chain employs TRBV11-2 and TRBJ2-7; possibly TRBD1 for D (6 bases). The CDR3 is 16 amino acids. Between the trimmed V and J ends, which lost 8 bases and 0 bases, there was a span of 20 bases. In germline, CDR1 is SGHAT, CDR2 FQNNGV. The CDR3 spells CASSYSGTGSSYEQYF. CDR3 nucleotide sequence: TGTGCCAGCTCCTACTCCGGCACAGGGAGCTCCTACGAGCAGTACTTC.

A remark on this clonotype: This may be a read error, as it is one base from a much larger clone. This chain connects TRBV29-1 to TRBJ2-1; tentatively, D is TRBD1 (6 bases). From germline, CDR1 is SQVTM and CDR2 ANQGSEA. The CDR3 is made up of 13 amino acids. V was trimmed by 3 bases and J by 9 bases, leaving 15 bases between them. In nucleotides, the CDR3 is TGCAGCGTTGACCGGACAGAACATGGTGAGCAGTTCTTC. It yields the protein CSVDRTEHGEQFF.

Remarks on this clonotype: A much larger clone lies one base from this, so it may be a read error. The chain combines TRBV6-5 with TRBJ2-3; 12 bases line up with TRBD2. With V trimmed by 6 bases and J by 3 bases, 7 bases remained unmatched. The CDR3 is made up of 16 amino acids. Germline lookup yields CDR1 MNHEY and CDR2 SVGAGI. CDR3 bases: TGTGCCAGCAGGTCGGAGACTAGCGGGGGAACAGATACGCAGTATTTT. It encodes CASRSETSGGTDTQYF.

This clonotype came up many times. V gene TRBV7-6 combines with J gene TRBJ2-5; a possible D gene is TRBD2 (5 bases). CDR3 length equals 16 residues. Trimming removed 5 bases at V and 4 bases at J, with 20 bases between. Germline values: CDR1 SGHVS, CDR2 FNYEAQ. CDR3 nucleotides: TGTGCCAGCAGCCCTATCCTGGAGCTGGCGGGAGAGACCCAGTACTTC. Translation gives CASSPILELAGETQYF.

Only a few counts were recorded for this clonotype. The chain couples TRBV13 to TRBJ2-3, with 9 nucleotides matching TRBD2. The CDR3 spans 15 residues. The germline gives CDR1 PRHDT, CDR2 FYEKMQ (reference sequence). The V and J ends lost 6 bases and 2 bases, in that order; junction bases with no gene match: 6. The CDR3 coding sequence is TGTGCCAGCAGTATTAGCGGGGGCACCACAGATACGCAGTATTTT. Translation gives CASSISGGTTDTQYF.

This clonotype was observed at least ten times. The V call is TRBV7-9, the J call TRBJ2-7; a weak D match, TRBD2 (6 bases). CDR1 is SEHNR and CDR2 is FQNEAQ in the germline V gene (reference sequence). CDR3 size: 14 residues. V was trimmed by 1 base and J by 4 bases, leaving 11 bases between them. CDR3 sequence (DNA): TGTGCCAGCAGCTTAGTCGGGAGCAATTACGAGCAGTACTTC. Amino acid sequence: CASSLVGSNYEQYF.

Remarks on this clonotype: This may be a read error, as it is one base from a much larger clone. This chain joins TRBV27 and TRBJ1-6; the match to TRBD1 covers 7 bases. The CDR3 is 14 residues long. Germline V CDR1 and CDR2: MNHEY, SMNVEV (reference sequence). This CDR3 reads CASGLQGVVSPLHF. In DNA form, the CDR3 reads TGTGCCAGCGGTTTGCAGGGGGTGGTTTCACCCCTCCACTTT.

Comment on this clonotype: A much larger clone lies a single base off, so this may be a read error. The chain combines TRBV20-1 with TRBJ2-7; no firm D call. The CDR3 consists of 15 residues. The germline CDR1 and CDR2 sequences are DFQATT and SNEGSKA (reference sequence). Trimming shortened V by 0 bases and J by 2 bases, and 14 bases separated the two germline ends. CDR3 region: CSARDGYRTTYEQYF. As DNA, the CDR3 is TGCAGTGCTAGAGATGGCTACAGAACCACCTACGAGCAGTACTTC.

Points on this clonotype: A junction end diverges from the germline sequence, so it may reflect a read error. The V and J genes are TRBV7-2 and TRBJ1-5; perhaps TRBD1 as D (5 bases). The CDR3 sequence is 15 residues long. The germline V gene has CDR1 SGHTA and CDR2 FQGNSA. The CDR3 loop is CASSSDATANRPQHF. The CDR3 DNA is TGTGCCAGCAGCTCAGACGCGACAGCCAATCGGCCCCAGCATTTT.

On this clonotype itself: This sequence may be a read error, since a much larger clone differs from it by one base. The gene calls are TRBV11-2 and TRBJ2-7; D unresolved. Looked up from germline, CDR1 is SGHAT and CDR2 is FQNNGV. The CDR3 has 14 amino acids. V was cut by 4 bases and J by 4 bases, with 14 bases left in between. CDR3 nucleotide sequence: TGTGCCAGCAGCTCCCCCCCCGCGTTTTACGAGCAGTACTTC. Protein sequence: CASSSPPAFYEQYF. The full variable domain, rest sourced from reference TRBV11-2 and TRBJ2-7, is EAGVAQSPRYKIIEKRQSVAFWCNPISGHATLYWYQQILGQGPKLLIQFQNNGVVDDSQLPKDRFSAERLKGVDSTLKIQPAKLEDSAVYLCASSSPPAFYEQYFGPGTRLTVT.

This clonotype occurred many times. The chain recombines TRBV4-3 with TRBJ1-1; the D is unclear. V was shortened by 3 bases and J by 0 bases, with 17 bases between the two germline ends. The CDR3 length is 17 residues. Germline values: CDR1 LGHNA, CDR2 YSLEER. CDR3 sequence: CASSQGNVYSMNTEAFF. The CDR3 DNA follows: TGCGCCAGCAGCCAGGGGAATGTGTACTCGATGAACACTGAAGCTTTCTTT.

This clonotype was detected ten times or more. The J gene is TRBJ1-5, the V gene TRBV6-2 or TRBV6-3, with 8 bases lining up with TRBD1. The CDR3 loop spans 16 amino acids. Unmatched junction bases numbered 10, after V lost 5 bases and J lost 4 bases. Germline V gene lookup returns CDR1 MNHEY and CDR2 SVGEGT. DNA of the CDR3: TGTGCCAGCAGTCTCATGCGGACAGGGCTTAATCAGCCCCAGCATTTT. Its protein is CASSLMRTGLNQPQHF.

This clonotype was recorded at least ten times. The chain has TRBV5-1 and TRBJ2-7; D not certain. Trimming cost V 0 bases and J 0 bases, with 10 bases left between them. This CDR3 is built from 15 residues. CDR1 and CDR2 from the germline V gene are SGHRS and YFSETQ. The CDR3 protein is CASSLVSPVSYEQYF. CDR3 coding DNA: TGCGCCAGCAGCTTGGTGTCTCCCGTCTCCTACGAGCAGTACTTC.

This clonotype appeared many times. The V call is TRBV7-9, the J call TRBJ1-1; 12 bases map to TRBD1. Per the germline V gene, CDR1 is SEHNR and CDR2 is FQNEAQ (reference sequence). After removal of 2 bases from V and 1 base from J, the junction contained 8 bases not matched to a gene. CDR3 length equals 18 residues. CDR3 residues: CASSLSGQGAFSNTEAFF. The CDR3 nucleotides read TGTGCCAGCAGCTTATCGGGACAGGGGGCTTTTTCGAACACTGAAGCTTTCTTT.

The chain recombines TRBV18 with TRBJ2-7, with D possibly called TRBD1 or TRBD2 (5 bases each). The CDR3 runs 16 residues. Deletions cut 4 bases from V and 2 bases from J, with 18 bases between. CDR1 and CDR2 from the germline V gene are KGHSH and LQKENI. The CDR3, as DNA: TGTGCCAGCTCACAAACCGGGACGTCCTCTCCCTACGAGCAGTACTTC. Translated, it gives CASSQTGTSSPYEQYF.

This clonotype was detected only a few times. The V and J genes are TRBV20-1 and TRBJ2-1, with 9 nucleotides matching TRBD1. The CDR3 consists of 16 residues. V dropped 3 bases and J dropped 4; count of bases not matched to a gene: 10. Germline V CDR1 and CDR2: DFQATT, SNEGSKA (reference sequence). CDR3 coding DNA: TGCAGTGCTAGCGGCTGGACAGGGGATGAGTACAATGAGCAGTTCTTC. It codes for CSASGWTGDEYNEQFF.

This clonotype has ten or more counts. This rearrangement joins TRBV11-2 to TRBJ2-4; TRBD1 matches at 8 bases. In germline, CDR1 is SGHAT, CDR2 FQNNGV. This CDR3 is built from 16 residues. V lost 1 base and J lost 2; bases outside the gene matches: 4. The CDR3 here is CASSLVWTGSKNIQYF. CDR3 bases: TGTGCCAGCAGCTTAGTGTGGACAGGGTCCAAAAACATTCAGTACTTC.

This clonotype was detected a few times. This chain connects TRBV5-8 to TRBJ1-2; 7 bases align to TRBD1. Germline V gene sequence: CDR1 SGHTS, CDR2 YDEGEE. The junction had 6 bases not matched to a gene; V was cut back by 4 bases and J by 6 bases. The length of the CDR3 is 13 residues. CDR3: CASSPTGADGYTF. CDR3 sequence (DNA): TGTGCCAGCAGCCCAACAGGGGCGGATGGCTACACCTTC.

This clonotype was counted ten times or more. V is TRBV28 and J is TRBJ2-7, with a weak D call TRBD2 (6 bases). This CDR3 contains 15 residues. The germline V gene encodes CDR1 MDHEN and CDR2 SYDVKM. Trimming removed 3 bases at V and 2 bases at J, with 14 bases between. CDR3 sequence (DNA): TGTGCCAGCAGTTTCCGGGGGAGAAGGGCCTACGAGCAGTACTTC. Protein sequence: CASSFRGRRAYEQYF.

This chain uses TRBV6-2 or TRBV6-3 with TRBJ2-1; no firm D call. Germline V gene sequence: CDR1 MNHEY, CDR2 SVGEGT. Trimming took off 5 bases at V and 12 bases at J, with 20 bases between the two ends. The CDR3 consists of 14 residues. The CDR3 is CASSRAYLLERQFF. The CDR3 coding sequence is TGTGCCAGCAGTCGGGCCTACTTGTTGGAGAGGCAGTTCTTC.

This chain joins TRBV7-2 and TRBJ1-1, with D possibly being TRBD1 (5 bases). CDR3 length equals 15 residues. Germline V CDR1 and CDR2: SGHTA, FQGNSA. Trimming stripped 5 bases from V and 4 bases from J, with 17 bases between. The CDR3 reads CASSPAYGGGTEAFF. Written as DNA, the CDR3 is TGTGCCAGCAGCCCCGCCTACGGGGGGGGCACTGAAGCTTTCTTT.

This clonotype has a handful of counts. The rearrangement joins TRBV4-1 to TRBJ2-1; 14 bases map to TRBD2. Germline trimming cut 9 bases from V and 12 bases from J; bases unmatched to any gene: 7. The CDR3 is 13 residues long. Germline CDR1 is MGHRA and CDR2 is YSYEKL. The CDR3 here is CASTGLAGVRQFF. The CDR3 bases are TGCGCCAGTACGGGACTAGCGGGAGTTCGGCAGTTCTTC.

Ten or more counts support this clonotype. The chain employs TRBV4-1 and TRBJ1-3; D not resolved. Germline CDR1 is MGHRA and CDR2 is YSYEKL. The V end was cut by 1 base, the J end by 2 bases, with 9 bases between. The CDR3 length is 15 residues. The DNA for the CDR3 is TGCGCCAGCAGCCAAGTAGGGCCGGCTGGAAACACCATATATTTT. It specifies CASSQVGPAGNTIYF.

This clonotype was detected ten times or more. The V gene is TRBV5-1, the J gene TRBJ2-7; TRBD1 is a possible D gene (6 bases). Deletions cut 4 bases from V and 0 bases from J, with 11 bases between. Germline CDR1 and CDR2: SGHRS and YFSETQ. The CDR3 spans 14 residues. DNA of the CDR3: TGCGCCAGCAGCCGGGACATTAGCTCCTACGAGCAGTACTTC. Encoded protein: CASSRDISSYEQYF. The full variable domain, rest sourced from reference TRBV5-1 and TRBJ2-7, is KAGVTQTPRYLIKTRGQQVTLSCSPISGHRSVSWYQQTPGQGLQFLFEYFSETQRNKGNFPGRFSGRQFSNSRSEMNVSTLELGDSALYLCASSRDISSYEQYFGPGTRLTVT.

This clonotype was found once. Compared with germline, one end of the junction differs, possibly owing to a read error. The rearrangement links TRBV4-3 to TRBJ2-2; D is possibly TRBD1 or TRBD2 (5 bases each). The CDR3 is 12 residues long. The germline gives CDR1 LGHNA, CDR2 YSLEER. The CDR3, as DNA: TGCGCCAGCAGCCAACTACTGGGGGAGCTGTCTTTT. This sequence encodes CASSQLLGELSF.

This clonotype appeared many times. The rearrangement links TRBV4-3 to TRBJ2-5; D not resolved. This CDR3 comprises 14 residues. The germline V and J ends were trimmed by 2 bases and 3 bases, with 10 bases remaining between them. Germline V gene data show CDR1 as LGHNA and CDR2 as YSLEER. Here the CDR3 DNA reads TGCGCCAGCAGCCAATCAATAGTAAAAGAGACCCAGTACTTC. Protein sequence: CASSQSIVKETQYF.

This clonotype was seen many times. This chain connects TRBV4-3 to TRBJ2-1; D may be TRBD1 (5 bases). Trimming stripped 0 bases from V and 4 bases from J, with 10 bases between. This CDR3 contains 15 residues. Germline CDR1 reads LGHNA; CDR2 reads YSLEER. CDR3 residues: CASSQDYSGYNEQFF. CDR3 DNA sequence: TGCGCCAGCAGCCAAGATTATTCAGGGTACAATGAGCAGTTCTTC.

This clonotype came up many times. The chain recombines TRBV6-2 or TRBV6-3 with TRBJ2-7; D possibly corresponds to TRBD2 (5 bases). The germline V gene encodes CDR1 MNHEY and CDR2 SVGEGT. Trimming left V 8 bases short and J 7 bases short, with 18 bases between. The CDR3 spans 13 residues. In nucleotides, the CDR3 is TGTGCCAGCTTTGGACTCCCCTGGGAAGAGCAGTACTTC. Its translation: CASFGLPWEEQYF.

The gene calls are TRBV6-2 or TRBV6-3 and TRBJ2-7; perhaps TRBD2 as D (5 bases). Germline loops: CDR1 MNHEY, CDR2 SVGEGT. Trimming pared 1 base from V and 5 bases from J, leaving 9 bases between. The CDR3 runs 13 residues. CDR3 nucleotide sequence: TGTGCCAGCAGTTACTTGAGGGTCCACGAGCAGTACTTC. Amino acids: CASSYLRVHEQYF.